These 20 T cell receptor beta chains were sequenced from one sample in a study of OX40 agonist ivuxolimab in advanced cancers. Clones were sequenced by immunoSEQ multiplex PCR, and TCRdb holds only the in-frame ones, with some missing. The sample records roughly 80,000 clones, over 90% being singletons. This sample comprised CD4+ or CD8+ T cells sorted from blood, obtained in a trial of the OX40 agonist ivuxolimab. The source of these receptors is an adult with an advanced solid tumor such as melanoma, head and neck, liver or kidney cancer.

J is TRBJ2-2 and V is TRBV30; perhaps TRBD1 as D (6 bases). The CDR3 loop spans 16 amino acids. Germline CDR1 GTSNPN, CDR2 SVGIG (reference sequence). V was shortened by 0 bases and J by 5 bases, with 16 bases between the two germline ends. CDR3 sequence (DNA): TGTGCCTGGAGTGTATTGCCAGGGGCCAAGACCGGGGAGCTGTTTTTT. It codes for CAWSVLPGAKTGELFF.

The chain carries TRBV27 and TRBJ2-1; 8 bases agree with TRBD2. Germline assignment: CDR1 MNHEY and CDR2 SMNVEV (reference sequence). V dropped 6 bases and J dropped 5; count of bases not matched to a gene: 6. This CDR3 comprises 14 residues. The CDR3 protein is CASSTRGGNNEQFF. The CDR3 nucleotides are TGTGCCAGCAGCACTCGGGGGGGAAACAATGAGCAGTTCTTC.

There are a few counts of this clone. The rearrangement links TRBV7-8 to TRBJ1-2; D gene uncertain. CDR3 length: 12 residues. V lost 2 bases and J lost 3, with 4 bases in between. Germline lookup yields CDR1 SGHVS and CDR2 FQNEAQ. CDR3 loop: CASSLPDYGYTF. The CDR3 coding sequence is TGTGCCAGCAGCTTACCGGACTATGGCTACACCTTC.

The chain carries TRBV27 and TRBJ1-5, with D possibly matching TRBD1 (5 bases). This CDR3 comprises 14 residues. The V end was cut by 2 bases, the J end by 5 bases, with 10 bases between. CDR1 is MNHEY and CDR2 is SMNVEV in the germline V gene (reference sequence). The CDR3 DNA sequence: TGTGCCAGCAGTTTAAAGGGAGGGGATCAGCCCCAGCATTTT. Its protein is CASSLKGGDQPQHF.

V and J are TRBV9 and TRBJ2-5; 7 bases match TRBD2. The germline V gene encodes CDR1 SGDLS and CDR2 YYNGEE. The CDR3 runs 15 residues. J gave up 1 base and V 1 base, and 4 bases lay outside the gene matches. The CDR3 loop reads CASSVSGGGQETQYF. The CDR3 nucleotides read TGTGCCAGCAGCGTATCTGGGGGGGGCCAAGAGACCCAGTACTTC.

The gene calls are TRBV27 and TRBJ1-2; possibly TRBD1 for D (5 bases). Trimming left V 2 bases short and J 1 base short, with 11 bases between. Germline V gene sequence: CDR1 MNHEY, CDR2 SMNVEV (reference sequence). This CDR3 has 15 amino acids. The CDR3 nucleotides are TGTGCCAGCAGTTTAAGGGGAGGCGGTAACTATGGCTACACCTTC. Translating gives CASSLRGGGNYGYTF.

Points on this clone: Other DNA variants within this sample encode the same CDR3. This chain joins TRBV9 and TRBJ1-4, with D unclear. This CDR3 is built from 15 residues. Per germline, CDR1 SGDLS and CDR2 YYNGEE. V was trimmed by 0 bases and J by 0 bases, leaving 6 bases between them. The CDR3 here is CASSVAGATNEKLFF. The CDR3 nucleotides read TGTGCCAGCAGCGTAGCGGGCGCAACTAATGAAAAACTGTTTTTT. Full variable domain (missing parts from reference TRBV9 and TRBJ1-4): DSGVTQTPKHLITATGQRVTLRCSPRSGDLSVYWYQQSLDQGLQFLIQYYNGEERAKGNILERFSAQQFPDLHSELNLSSLELGDSALYFCASSVAGATNEKLFFGSGTQLSVL.

The genes are TRBV28 and TRBJ2-7; D might be TRBD1 (6 bases). Looked up from germline, CDR1 is MDHEN and CDR2 is SYDVKM. V lost 3 bases and J lost 5, with 11 bases in between. The CDR3 has 13 residues. CDR3 amino acids: CASSFSDSDEQYF. The CDR3 bases are TGTGCCAGCAGTTTCTCGGACAGTGACGAGCAGTACTTC.

V usage is TRBV7-6 and J usage is TRBJ1-1; TRBD1 matches 9 bases. This CDR3 is 15 amino acids long. The V gene's germline CDR1 is SGHVS and CDR2 FNYEAQ. V was pared by 3 bases and J by 4 bases, with 6 bases of the junction left unmatched. The CDR3: CASSLRGQGITEAFF. The CDR3 DNA reads TGTGCCAGCAGCTTGAGGGGACAGGGTATCACTGAAGCTTTCTTT.

J is TRBJ1-1 and V is TRBV28; possible D gene TRBD1, 5 bases. Per germline, CDR1 MDHEN and CDR2 SYDVKM. This CDR3 region has 12 residues. Trimming cost V 8 bases and J 2 bases, with 9 bases left between them. CDR3: CASEGLNTEAFF. Here the CDR3 DNA reads TGTGCCAGCGAGGGGTTAAACACTGAAGCTTTCTTT.

The CDR3 region has the DNA TGTGCCAGCAGCTTAGTAGACTACGAGCAGTACTTC. Protein product: CASSLVDYEQYF. The chain has TRBV7-8 and TRBJ2-7; D ambiguous. The CDR3 is 12 amino acids. Germline V lookup: CDR1 SGHVS, CDR2 FQNEAQ. Deletions cut 1 base from V and 3 bases from J, with 4 bases between.

CDR3 coding DNA: TGCGCCAGCAGCCAAGAGGGGACTAGCGATGTTGAGACCCAGTACTTC. Its protein product is CASSQEGTSDVETQYF. The chain uses TRBV4-1 and TRBJ2-5; TRBD2 matches at 10 bases. Trimming took 0 bases from V and 5 from J; bases not matched to a gene: 6. The CDR3 contains 16 residues. Looked up from germline, CDR1 is MGHRA and CDR2 is YSYEKL.

The chain has TRBV27 and TRBJ2-7, with TRBD1 matching over 8 bases. The J segment lost 3 bases and the V segment lost 5 bases, leaving 9 bases of the junction unmatched. The CDR3 runs to 15 residues. Germline CDR1 and CDR2: MNHEY and SMNVEV (reference sequence). CDR3 nucleotide sequence: TGTGCCAGCAGTGAAAGGGCAGGGGGCAACTACGAGCAGTACTTC. This translates into CASSERAGGNYEQYF.

V is TRBV7-2 and J is TRBJ1-1; TRBD1 is a possible D gene (6 bases). CDR3 size: 16 residues. The germline V gene has CDR1 SGHTA and CDR2 FQGNSA. Trimming removed 5 bases from V and 0 bases from J, with 16 bases in between. CDR3 amino acids: CASSLTGLAMNTEAFF. The CDR3 DNA sequence: TGTGCCAGCAGCCTCACAGGGCTCGCTATGAACACTGAAGCTTTCTTT.

The V and J genes are TRBV6-1 and TRBJ2-7; D gene ambiguous. The CDR3 spans 14 residues. V lost 2 bases and J lost 4, with 12 bases in between. CDR1 is MNHNS, CDR2 SASEGT, per germline. The CDR3 protein is CASSELVVGYEQYF. The CDR3 region has the DNA TGTGCCAGCAGTGAATTAGTCGTAGGTTACGAGCAGTACTTC.

This chain connects TRBV28 to TRBJ1-1; D is ambiguous. This CDR3 is 11 amino acids long. Germline V gives CDR1 MDHEN, CDR2 SYDVKM. With 5 bases removed from V and 8 bases from J, the gap between germline ends came to 9 bases. The CDR3 is CASSPTGEAFF. For the CDR3, the DNA is TGTGCCAGCAGTCCCACGGGAGAAGCTTTCTTT.

In its sample, this clone was seen a few times. This chain links TRBV9 with TRBJ1-1; D ambiguous. The CDR3 is made up of 14 amino acids. Looked up from germline, CDR1 is SGDLS and CDR2 is YYNGEE. The V and J ends lost 1 base and 4 bases respectively, with 11 bases between them. The CDR3 DNA sequence: TGTGCCAGCAGCGTACGATTCGCGGCCACTGAAGCTTTCTTT. Translating it yields CASSVRFAATEAFF.

The CDR3 loop reads CASSEAPRDYTDTQYF. CDR3 DNA: TGTGCCAGCAGTGAAGCGCCCCGGGACTACACAGATACGCAGTATTTT. The chain employs TRBV2 and TRBJ2-3; 7 bases fit TRBD2. Trimming took 0 bases from V and 2 from J; bases not matched to a gene: 5. Germline V gene sequence: CDR1 SNHLY, CDR2 FYNNEI. This CDR3 spans 16 amino acids.

CDR3 in amino acids: CATSRALQRNYGYTF. The CDR3 coding sequence is TGTGCCACCAGCAGAGCCTTACAGAGAAACTATGGCTACACCTTC. V and J are TRBV15 and TRBJ1-2; D is uncertain. V was cut by 1 base and J by 2 bases, with 11 bases left in between. The CDR3 runs 15 residues. The V gene's germline CDR1 is LNHNV and CDR2 YYDKDF (reference sequence).

The rearrangement uses TRBV5-1 and TRBJ1-5; D perhaps matches TRBD1 (6 bases). Per germline, CDR1 SGHRS and CDR2 YFSETQ. This CDR3 is built from 15 residues. V was trimmed by 0 bases and J by 1 base, leaving 8 bases between them. The CDR3 DNA reads as TGCGCCAGCAGCTTGGAGGGGGGAAGCAATCAGCCCCAGCATTTT. The encoded protein is CASSLEGGSNQPQHF.